A single sample gave rise to the 15 T cell receptor beta chains below, sequenced in a study of human T cells and chemical hapten exposure. Time point in this sample: pre-sensitization, week 0. Indicated treatment: therapeutic diphenylcyclopropenone sensitization with weekly scalp DPC. TCRdb passed the RACE reads through MiXCR, listing each CDR3 protein once. The sample includes more than 300,000 distinct CDR3 sequences, approximately 5.1% of them seen just once. The sequenced sample was whole blood, obtained in connection with sensitization to the hapten diphenylcyclopropenone (DPC). These receptors all come from a woman in her 50s with alopecia areata. Some clones in this sample may be carry-over from other donors' samples.

This clonotype was observed many times. V and J are TRBV5-1 and TRBJ2-3; possibly TRBD1 or TRBD2 for D (5 bases each). This CDR3 is 15 amino acids long. The V end was cut by 4 bases, the J end by 2 bases, with 14 bases between. CDR1 is SGHRS, CDR2 YFSETQ, per germline. CDR3 nucleotides: TGCGCCAGCAGCCCGCCCGGGGCTTTCACAGATACGCAGTATTTT. Its protein product is CASSPPGAFTDTQYF.

This clonotype was recorded at least ten times. The chain combines TRBV6-6 with TRBJ2-2; TRBD1 matches at 9 bases. The germline gives CDR1 MNHNY, CDR2 SVGAGI (reference sequence). V shed 7 bases and J 3 bases; nucleotides not matched to a gene: 6. This CDR3 contains 15 residues. The CDR3 DNA follows: TGTGCCAGCAAGGGGGGACAGGGATACACCGGGGAGCTGTTTTTT. Protein: CASKGGQGYTGELFF.

This clonotype was counted only a few times. The chain joins TRBV11-2 to TRBJ2-3; maybe TRBD2 (6 bases). This CDR3 spans 16 amino acids. V was clipped by 4 bases and J by 1 base, with 15 bases between them. Germline CDR1 reads SGHAT; CDR2 reads FQNNGV. The DNA for the CDR3 is TGTGCCAGCAGCTACGTCGGCGGGACCCGCACAGATACGCAGTATTTT. This sequence encodes CASSYVGGTRTDTQYF. Using reference TRBV11-2 and TRBJ2-3 for the parts outside the CDR3, the full variable domain is EAGVAQSPRYKIIEKRQSVAFWCNPISGHATLYWYQQILGQGPKLLIQFQNNGVVDDSQLPKDRFSAERLKGVDSTLKIQPAKLEDSAVYLCASSYVGGTRTDTQYFGPGTRLTVL.

This clonotype was seen ten or more times. The rearrangement uses TRBV6-4 and TRBJ2-6; either TRBD1 or TRBD2 may fit D (6 bases each). The CDR3 totals 17 residues. Trimming removed 3 bases from V and 1 base from J, with 13 bases in between. Per germline, CDR1 MRHNA and CDR2 SNTAGT. This CDR3 reads CASSDRGAGSGANVLTF. CDR3 DNA sequence: TGTGCCAGCAGTGATAGGGGGGCTGGTTCTGGGGCCAACGTCCTGACTTTC.

This clonotype was picked up many times. J is TRBJ2-7 and V is TRBV5-6; 9 bases fit TRBD1. The CDR3 is 15 amino acids. Per germline, CDR1 SGHDT and CDR2 YYEEEE. With V trimmed by 7 bases and J by 4 bases, 12 bases remained unmatched. The CDR3 here is CASGPGGQGSYEQYF. As DNA, the CDR3 is TGTGCCAGCGGCCCCGGCGGACAGGGGTCGTACGAGCAGTACTTC.

Ten or more counts support this clonotype. The V gene is TRBV7-2, the J gene TRBJ2-3; no reliable D call. This CDR3 contains 15 residues. Germline V gene lookup returns CDR1 SGHTA and CDR2 FQGNSA. V shed 6 bases and J shed 0 bases, with 13 bases lying between them. CDR3 residues: CASSQEGSSTDTQYF. CDR3 nucleotides: TGTGCCAGCAGTCAAGAAGGGTCTAGCACAGATACGCAGTATTTT.

The chain carries TRBV7-2 and TRBJ2-3; D call uncertain. Germline lookup yields CDR1 SGHTA and CDR2 FQGNSA. This CDR3 is 14 amino acids long. Trimming took 1 base from V and 6 from J, leaving 11 bases between them. The CDR3 is CASSLGVRADTQYF. CDR3 DNA: TGTGCCAGCAGCTTAGGTGTCCGCGCCGATACGCAGTATTTT.

The gene calls are TRBV5-4 and TRBJ2-3; D possibly corresponds to TRBD2 (5 bases). The CDR3 is 14 amino acids. V lost 1 base and J 5 bases, leaving 11 bases between the germline ends. CDR1 is SGHNT, CDR2 YYREEE, per germline (reference sequence). CDR3: CASSLKLGEDTQYF. CDR3 DNA: TGTGCCAGCAGCTTGAAACTAGGCGAAGATACGCAGTATTTT.

This chain connects TRBV29-1 to TRBJ1-1; weak D call: TRBD1 (5 bases). The CDR3 totals 12 residues. The germline gives CDR1 SQVTM, CDR2 ANQGSEA. V lost 8 bases and J lost 4, with 14 bases in between. The CDR3 is CSTRTGTTEAFF. CDR3 nucleotide sequence: TGCAGCACCCGCACCGGGACCACTGAAGCTTTCTTT. Full variable domain (missing parts from reference TRBV29-1 and TRBJ1-1): SAVISQKPSRDICQRGTSLTIQCQVDSQVTMMFWYRQQPGQSLTLIATANQGSEATYESGFVIDKFPISRPNLTFSTLTVSNMSPEDSSIYLCSTRTGTTEAFFGQGTRLTVV.

This chain uses TRBV7-2 with TRBJ2-3; the match to TRBD2 covers 10 bases. V gave up 0 bases and J gave up 5 bases; unmatched junction bases: 5. The CDR3 runs 16 residues. Germline assignment: CDR1 SGHTA and CDR2 FQGNSA. The CDR3 DNA reads TGTGCCAGCAGCTTAGCAGCGGGAGGGCCGGGAGATACGCAGTATTTT. The encoded protein is CASSLAAGGPGDTQYF. The full variable domain, completed using reference TRBV7-2 and TRBJ2-3, is GAGVSQSPSNKVTEKGKDVELRCDPISGHTALYWYRQSLGQGLEFLIYFQGNSAPDKSGLPSDRFSAERTGGSVSTLTIQRTQQEDSAVYLCASSLAAGGPGDTQYFGPGTRLTVL.

This clonotype was recorded many times. The chain employs TRBV15 and TRBJ2-2; TRBD2 might be the D (5 bases). The CDR3 consists of 15 residues. The germline CDR1 and CDR2 sequences are LNHNV and YYDKDF (reference sequence). With 2 bases removed from V and 5 bases from J, the gap between germline ends came to 12 bases. The CDR3 DNA is TGTGCCACCAGCAGACCTCCCACGGGGACCGGGGAGCTGTTTTTT. Protein sequence: CATSRPPTGTGELFF.

This clonotype was detected many times. The CDR3 DNA is TGTGCCAGCAGCGGGGGGTCTGGAGGTACGCAGTATTTT. Residues: CASSGGSGGTQYF. The rearrangement uses TRBV5-4 and TRBJ2-3; maybe TRBD2 (6 bases). CDR1 is SGHNT, CDR2 YYREEE, per germline (reference sequence). Trimming took off 4 bases at V and 8 bases at J, with 14 bases between the two ends. The CDR3 totals 13 residues.

This clonotype was recorded many times. The chain couples TRBV29-1 to TRBJ2-3, with D maybe TRBD2 (5 bases). CDR3 length: 14 residues. V lost 5 bases and J lost 5, with 17 bases in between. CDR1 is SQVTM and CDR2 is ANQGSEA in the germline V gene. CDR3 protein: CSVLGRSGGDTQYF. The CDR3 DNA reads TGCAGCGTTCTGGGCCGGAGTGGAGGAGATACGCAGTATTTT.

This clonotype turned up a few times. The V and J genes are TRBV6-2 or TRBV6-3 and TRBJ2-2; 8 bases agree with TRBD1. CDR1 is MNHEY and CDR2 is SVGEGT in the germline V gene. The CDR3 totals 15 residues. V was pared by 6 bases and J by 0 bases, with 3 bases of the junction left unmatched. CDR3 in DNA: TGTGCCAGCAGCTCCAGGGGGCCGAACACCGGGGAGCTGTTTTTT. Translation: CASSSRGPNTGELFF.

This clonotype was observed many times. The chain combines TRBV20-1 with TRBJ2-7; D gene uncertain. This CDR3 has 14 residues. The germline CDR1 and CDR2 sequences are DFQATT and SNEGSKA (reference sequence). V lost 1 base, J lost 5 bases, and 15 bases lay in between. DNA of the CDR3: TGCAGTGCTAGAGCTGGAACAGAGAGGAACGAGCAGTACTTC. It yields the protein CSARAGTERNEQYF.